The sample holds a few counts of the clone carrying this T cell receptor beta chain. Its antigen is currently unknown. This specimen comes from a study of T cells in Graves' hyperthyroidism and ophthalmopathy. Findings and limits, study-wide: Onset of ophthalmopathy came a median approximately 6 months after the model predicted it.

The CDR3 extends over 15 amino acids. CDR1 MNHNS and CDR2 SASEGT come from the germline V gene. J lost 8 bases, V lost 1 base, and 7 bases had no gene match. Patients between 18 and 65 years old had hyperthyroidism, newly diagnosed and lasting under 2 months. Blood sampling occurred at first hyperthyroidism diagnosis, ahead of any ophthalmopathy symptoms. Template material for amplifying TCR beta CDR3 regions consisted of RNA transcripts. During a first-round RT-PCR of the TCR CDR3, the HTBI primer set was used. Each CDR3 protein is one row after TCRdb ran MiXCR on the multiplex PCR reads. Among around 700,000 distinct CDR3 sequences listed, roughly 20% were seen once.

Sequenced material: blood. The TCR originated in a woman between 50 and 59 years old with Graves' hyperthyroidism that later progressed to Graves' ophthalmopathy. The chain has TRBV6-1 and TRBJ1-4; 7 bases agree with TRBD1. CDR3 DNA sequence: TGTGCCAGCAGTGAAGACAGGGGCGGAAAGGAAAAACTGTTTTTT. It specifies CASSEDRGGKEKLFF.